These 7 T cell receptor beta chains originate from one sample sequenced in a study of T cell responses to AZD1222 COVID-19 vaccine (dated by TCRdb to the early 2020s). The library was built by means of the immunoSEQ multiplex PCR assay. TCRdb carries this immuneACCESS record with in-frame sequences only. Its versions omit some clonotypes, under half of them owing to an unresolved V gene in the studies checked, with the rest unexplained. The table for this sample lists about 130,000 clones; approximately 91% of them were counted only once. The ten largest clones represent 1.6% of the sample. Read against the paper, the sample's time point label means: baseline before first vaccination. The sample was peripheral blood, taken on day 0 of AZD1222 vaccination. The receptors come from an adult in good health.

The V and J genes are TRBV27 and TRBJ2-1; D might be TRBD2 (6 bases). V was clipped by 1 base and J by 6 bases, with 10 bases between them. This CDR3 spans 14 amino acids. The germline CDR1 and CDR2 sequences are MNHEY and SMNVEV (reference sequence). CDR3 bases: TGTGCCAGCAGTTTATTCCCTAGCGCCAATGAGCAGTTCTTC. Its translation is CASSLFPSANEQFF.

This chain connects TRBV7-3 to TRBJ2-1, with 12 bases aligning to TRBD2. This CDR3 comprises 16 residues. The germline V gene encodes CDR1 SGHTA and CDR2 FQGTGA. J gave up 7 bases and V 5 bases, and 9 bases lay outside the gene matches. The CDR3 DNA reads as TGTGCCAGCAGCACAGGGGGACTAGCGGGTACTAATGAGCAGTTCTTC. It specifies CASSTGGLAGTNEQFF.

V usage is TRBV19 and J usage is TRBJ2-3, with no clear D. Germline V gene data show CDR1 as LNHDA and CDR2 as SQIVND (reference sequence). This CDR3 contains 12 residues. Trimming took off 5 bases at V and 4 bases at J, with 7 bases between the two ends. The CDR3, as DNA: TGTGCCAGTAGTTATGGGGCAGATACGCAGTATTTT. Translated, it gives CASSYGADTQYF.

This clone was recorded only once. The CDR3 protein is CASSLGDRVLDTQYF. The CDR3 DNA reads TGTGCCAGCAGTTTGGGGGACAGGGTTTTAGATACGCAGTATTTT. The chain combines TRBV28 with TRBJ2-3; TRBD1 matches at 9 bases. Per germline, CDR1 MDHEN and CDR2 SYDVKM. The CDR3 loop spans 15 amino acids. The V and J ends lost 3 bases and 5 bases, in that order; junction bases with no gene match: 6.

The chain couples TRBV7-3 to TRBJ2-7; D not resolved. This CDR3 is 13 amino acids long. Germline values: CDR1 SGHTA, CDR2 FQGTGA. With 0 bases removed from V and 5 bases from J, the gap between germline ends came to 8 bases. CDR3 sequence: CASSLTQFNEQYF. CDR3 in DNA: TGTGCCAGCAGCTTAACTCAGTTTAACGAGCAGTACTTC. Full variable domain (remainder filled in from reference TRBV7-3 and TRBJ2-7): GAGVSQTPSNKVTEKGKYVELRCDPISGHTALYWYRQSLGQGPEFLIYFQGTGAADDSGLPNDRFFAVRPEGSVSTLKIQRTERGDSAVYLCASSLTQFNEQYFGPGTRLTVT.

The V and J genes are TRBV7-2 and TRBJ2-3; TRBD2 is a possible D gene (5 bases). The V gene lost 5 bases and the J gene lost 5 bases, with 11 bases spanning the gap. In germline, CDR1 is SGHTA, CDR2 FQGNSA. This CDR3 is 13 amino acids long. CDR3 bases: TGTGCCAGCAGCCCTCCGGGGAAAGATACGCAGTATTTT. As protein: CASSPPGKDTQYF.

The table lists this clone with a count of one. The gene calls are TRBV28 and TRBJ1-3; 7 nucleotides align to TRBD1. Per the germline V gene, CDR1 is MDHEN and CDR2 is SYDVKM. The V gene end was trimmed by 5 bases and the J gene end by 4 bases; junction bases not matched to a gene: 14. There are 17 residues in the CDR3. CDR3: CASSTYSGTDRGNTIYF. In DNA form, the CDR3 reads TGTGCCAGCAGTACTTACTCCGGGACAGATCGGGGAAACACCATATATTTT.